This is a list of T cell receptor beta chains from one sample in a study of T cell repertoires in ileal Crohn's disease. Using immunoSEQ multiplex PCR, the repertoire was profiled, and TCRdb retains in-frame clones only, with some absent. The repertoire holds over 3,500 clones, with approximately 80% as singletons. The specimen sequenced was ileal tissue. The receptors derive from an adult with Crohn's disease. CDR3s include the opening cysteine and the closing phenylalanine or tryptophan. A D gene is named only where the DNA matches it firmly. The size of a clone is reported for some rows only, either as once, few or many, or as a class for expanded clones.

J gene,D gene,clone size,V gene,CDR3 DNA,CDR3 protein
TRBJ2-7,TRBD1,.,TRBV6-1,TGTGCCAGCAGTGATGTCGTGGGACAGGGCGTGTGTGAGCAGTACTTC,CASSDVVGQGVCEQYF
TRBJ2-7,TRBD2,.,TRBV28,TGTGCCAGCAGTTTACTGGCGGGAGGACAGCGGGCCTACGAGCAGTACTTC,CASSLLAGGQRAYEQYF
TRBJ2-7,.,.,TRBV6-5,TGTGCCAGCAGTAAGGGGGGGCTCAGCTCCTACGAGCAGTACTTC,CASSKGGLSSYEQYF
TRBJ2-7,.,.,TRBV7-6,TGTGCCAGCAGCCTCGGGTCAGTAGATGCCTACGAGCAGTACTTC,CASSLGSVDAYEQYF
TRBJ2-1,TRBD2,.,TRBV4-1,TGCGCCAGCAGCCAAAGGGAGGGCAGCTCCTACAATGAGCAGTTCTTC,CASSQREGSSYNEQFF
TRBJ2-2,.,.,TRBV29-1,TGCGGAGGAGGGGAGCCTGGTTCGAACGGGGAGCTGTTTTTT,CGGGEPGSNGELFF
TRBJ1-3,.,large,TRBV5-8,TGTGCCAGCAGGACGGGACTGACTGGAAACACCATATATTTT,CASRTGLTGNTIYF
TRBJ2-3,.,.,TRBV5-4,TGTGCCAGCAGCGCGGCGACTGGCCAAGATACGCAGTATTTT,CASSAATGQDTQYF
TRBJ2-2,.,.,TRBV7-3,TGTGCCAGCAGCTTAAGGGCGTCCGGGGAGCTGTTTTTT,CASSLRASGELFF
TRBJ1-5,.,.,TRBV16,TGTGCCAGCAGCCAATCGGAGAATCAGCCCCAGCATTTT,CASSQSENQPQHF
TRBJ2-3,.,.,TRBV2,TGTGCCAGCAGACGAGCGGAGAGCACAGATACGCAGTATTTT,CASRRAESTDTQYF
TRBJ2-1,TRBD2,few,TRBV6-4,TGTGCCAGCAGTGACTCTAGCGGGGCCTACAATGAGCAGTTCTTC,CASSDSSGAYNEQFF
TRBJ2-1,.,once,TRBV7-3,TGTGCCAGCAGCTTTAGCGCCTCCTACAATGAGCAGTTCTTC,CASSFSASYNEQFF
TRBJ1-4,.,few,TRBV7-3,TGTGCCAGCAGCTTAACGTTGGGCGAAAAACTGTTTTTT,CASSLTLGEKLFF
TRBJ1-5,.,.,TRBV7-9,TGTGCCAGCAGCTTTAATAGCAATCAGCCCCAGCATTTT,CASSFNSNQPQHF
TRBJ1-6,.,.,TRBV10-2,TGCGCCAGCAGTGGTCGGGCAGGCGGGAATTCACCCCTCCACTTT,CASSGRAGGNSPLHF
TRBJ2-7,TRBD1,.,TRBV7-9,TGTGCCAGCAGCTCCCGGGACAGGGACTACGAGCAGTACTTC,CASSSRDRDYEQYF
TRBJ1-5,TRBD1,.,TRBV19,TGTGCCAGTAGCCCAGGGACAGTCTCCTATAGCAATCAGCCCCAGCATTTT,CASSPGTVSYSNQPQHF
TRBJ2-1,TRBD2,.,TRBV18,TGTGCCAGCTCCCCCCGAAGCGGGAACTACAATGAGCAGTTCTTC,CASSPRSGNYNEQFF
TRBJ2-2,TRBD2,.,TRBV13,TGTGCCAGCAGCCGAGGGACTACTAACACCGGGGAGCTGTTTTTT,CASSRGTTNTGELFF
TRBJ2-7,TRBD1,.,TRBV19,TGTGCCAGTAGCCCTAGGGGGCGGACCTACGAGCAGTACTTC,CASSPRGRTYEQYF
TRBJ1-2,TRBD1,few,TRBV14,TGTGCCAGCAGCCCCTTCGGACAGGGAAACTATGGCTACACCTTC,CASSPFGQGNYGYTF
TRBJ1-6,.,.,TRBV10-3,TGTGCCATCAGTGAGACGACAGCCGGAGATTATAATTCACCCCTCCACTTT,CAISETTAGDYNSPLHF
TRBJ1-1,.,few,TRBV5-4,TGTGCCAGCAGCTGGGGGGTTGCGGGTGGTGAAGCTTTCTTT,CASSWGVAGGEAFF
TRBJ1-1,.,.,TRBV5-1,TGCGCCAGCAGCGGGGCGGCAGACGAAGCTTTCTTT,CASSGAADEAFF
TRBJ1-2,TRBD1,.,TRBV28,TGTGCCAGCAGCGTACTGGGACAGCTCATTAACTATGGCTACACCTTC,CASSVLGQLINYGYTF
TRBJ2-7,.,.,TRBV29-1,TGCAGCGTTGTGGGCGGGTTTATCTACGAGCAGTACTTC,CSVVGGFIYEQYF
TRBJ2-2,.,few,TRBV5-4,TGTGCCAGCCGCCTGGGGGTCGAGGCCGGGGAGCTGTTTTTT,CASRLGVEAGELFF
TRBJ2-5,TRBD1,.,TRBV7-9,TGTGCCAGCAGCTTACGACAGGGGCTTCAAGAGACCCAGTACTTC,CASSLRQGLQETQYF
TRBJ1-2,.,.,TRBV30,TGTGCCTGGACCCGAGGGATTAACTATGGCTACACCTTC,CAWTRGINYGYTF
TRBJ2-5,TRBD2,.,TRBV4-1,TGCGCCAGCAGCCAACCGGGGGGAGAGACCCAGTACTTC,CASSQPGGETQYF
TRBJ2-2,TRBD1,.,TRBV6-1,TGTGCCAGCAGTGAAGGGACAGGGGTCACCGGGGAGCTGTTTTTT,CASSEGTGVTGELFF
TRBJ1-5,.,.,TRBV2,TGTGCCAGCAGGGTCGGGGGGCAAGTCAATCAGCCCCAGCATTTT,CASRVGGQVNQPQHF
TRBJ2-7,.,.,TRBV10-3,TGTGCCATCAGTGGGAGAGGTGGGGACTTATCCTACGAGCAGTACTTC,CAISGRGGDLSYEQYF
TRBJ1-1,.,.,TRBV6-5,TGTGCCAGCAGCCCCCCTCATACCCCAGGGTTGGAAGCTTTCTTT,CASSPPHTPGLEAFF
TRBJ2-4,TRBD2,few,TRBV27,TGTGCCAGCAGTTCCTGGACTAGCGGGGAGGGGGCCAAAAACATTCAGTACTTC,CASSSWTSGEGAKNIQYF
TRBJ2-3,.,.,TRBV7-3,TGTGCCAGCAGCTTAGTGATAACAGGGACATCAGATACGCAGTATTTT,CASSLVITGTSDTQYF
TRBJ1-3,.,.,TRBV30,TGTGCCTGGCTAGACAGGCTCTCTGGAAACACCATATATTTT,CAWLDRLSGNTIYF
TRBJ2-7,.,.,TRBV27,TGTGCCAGCAGAAACAGGTACGGCGAGCAGTACTTC,CASRNRYGEQYF
TRBJ1-3,.,once,TRBV5-6,TGTGCCAGCAGCTTGGCAGGCCCCTCTGGAAACACCATATATTTT,CASSLAGPSGNTIYF
TRBJ1-1,TRBD1,.,TRBV5-1,TGCGCCAGCAGCTTGGATGTGACAGGGCTGACTGAAGCTTTCTTT,CASSLDVTGLTEAFF
TRBJ2-7,TRBD2,few,TRBV27,TGTGCCAGCAGCCCCCGGACTAGCGCCTACGAGCAGTACTTC,CASSPRTSAYEQYF
TRBJ2-7,.,few,TRBV14,TGTGCCAGCAGTACATATAAAACTACGGGCGAGCAGTACTTC,CASSTYKTTGEQYF
TRBJ1-2,.,.,TRBV19,TGTGCCAGTAGTATCGGTGGGGGCTTCGCTAACTATGGCTACACCTTC,CASSIGGGFANYGYTF
TRBJ2-7,TRBD2,.,TRBV29-1,TGCAGCGTTGTCCCTCTTAGCGGGAGCTACGAGCAGTACTTC,CSVVPLSGSYEQYF
TRBJ1-1,TRBD1,.,TRBV27,TGTGCCAGCAGTTTATCGAGACAGGGGCGCGAAGCTTTCTTT,CASSLSRQGREAFF
TRBJ2-7,TRBD2,few,TRBV12-5,TGTGCTAGTGGTCGCCCGGTGGCAGGGACTAGCGGGATGACCTACGAGCAGTACTTC,CASGRPVAGTSGMTYEQYF
TRBJ1-1,.,.,TRBV6-6,TGTGCCAGCACTCTAACGAATCAGGGGAGAACTGAAGCTTTCTTT,CASTLTNQGRTEAFF
TRBJ1-2,.,.,TRBV5-1,TGCGCCAGCAGGCTGGAGGTTAACTATGGCTACACCTTC,CASRLEVNYGYTF
TRBJ1-1,.,once,TRBV6-6,TGTGCCAGCAGCATACAGGGGAACACTGAAGCTTTCTTT,CASSIQGNTEAFF
TRBJ1-3,.,.,TRBV6-1,TGTGCCAGCAGTGGCAACAGTGGAAACACCATATATTTT,CASSGNSGNTIYF
TRBJ2-1,.,few,TRBV11-3,TGTGCCAGCAGCCTCAACCCCAGAAATGAGCAGTTCTTC,CASSLNPRNEQFF
TRBJ2-7,TRBD1,few,TRBV6-1,TGTGCCAGCAGTGTGGATCCGACAGGGAAGGCCTACGAGCAGTACTTC,CASSVDPTGKAYEQYF